The 28 T cell receptor beta chains reported below all come from one sample, sequenced in a study of blood T cell repertoires in COVID-19. Profiled with immunoSEQ multiplex PCR; TCRdb holds only in-frame clones, not every one. The sample contains about 98,000 clones, approximately 72% of which appear only once. Sequencing was performed on peripheral blood. The receptors come from a man in his 70s with acute or convalescent COVID-19.

This clone was seen a single time. The chain has TRBV18 and TRBJ1-4; the D gene is possibly TRBD1 (6 bases). Germline V CDR1 and CDR2: KGHSH, LQKENI. This CDR3 has 13 amino acids. Between the trimmed V and J ends, which lost 6 bases and 5 bases, there was a span of 10 bases. The CDR3 DNA is TGTGCCAGCTCCCTGCAGGGGAATGAAAAACTGTTTTTT. Translation: CASSLQGNEKLFF.

This chain links TRBV5-1 with TRBJ2-7; no definite D call. The CDR3 runs 13 residues. Germline CDR1 is SGHRS and CDR2 is YFSETQ. Trimming removed 3 bases from V and 0 bases from J, with 7 bases in between. The CDR3 is CASSWRSSYEQYF. CDR3 in DNA: TGCGCCAGCAGCTGGAGAAGCTCCTACGAGCAGTACTTC.

The rearrangement links TRBV24-1 to TRBJ2-5; 7 bases map to TRBD2. The CDR3 consists of 16 residues. Looked up from germline, CDR1 is KGHDR and CDR2 is SFDVKD. V trimming: 4 bases; J trimming: 0 bases; junction bases outside the gene matches: 7. CDR3 bases: TGTGCCACCAGTGACCTCAGCGGGATGAACCAAGAGACCCAGTACTTC. It codes for CATSDLSGMNQETQYF.

The rearrangement joins TRBV6-5 to TRBJ2-1; 8 bases agree with TRBD1. This CDR3 region has 14 residues. Germline trimming cut 8 bases from V and 9 bases from J; bases unmatched to any gene: 12. Germline V gene lookup returns CDR1 MNHEY and CDR2 SVGAGI. Here the CDR3 DNA reads TGTGCCAGCGAGACAGGGGCCACCTTGGTTGAGCAGTTCTTC. Amino acid sequence: CASETGATLVEQFF.

This clone was detected only once. This chain uses TRBV9 with TRBJ1-2; the match to TRBD1 covers 10 bases. Germline assignment: CDR1 SGDLS and CDR2 YYNGEE. Trimming cost V 0 bases and J 7 bases; bases outside gene matches: 3. CDR3 length: 14 amino acids. The CDR3 DNA sequence: TGTGCCAGCAGCGTAGATGGGACAGGGGCTGGCTACACCTTC. This sequence encodes CASSVDGTGAGYTF. The whole variable domain, filled in from reference TRBV9 and TRBJ1-2, reads DSGVTQTPKHLITATGQRVTLRCSPRSGDLSVYWYQQSLDQGLQFLIQYYNGEERAKGNILERFSAQQFPDLHSELNLSSLELGDSALYFCASSVDGTGAGYTFGSGTRLTVV.

The rearrangement uses TRBV10-2 and TRBJ2-3; D is unclear. The CDR3 covers 13 residues. The V end lost 5 bases, the J end lost 6 bases, and 12 bases lay between the germline ends. The germline gives CDR1 WSHSY, CDR2 SAAADI. CDR3 bases: TGCGCCAGCAGTCAAACCGTGGCCGATACGCAGTATTTT. This encodes CASSQTVADTQYF.

This clone appeared a few times. The gene calls are TRBV14 and TRBJ1-5; a weak D match, TRBD1 (5 bases). V lost 4 bases, J lost 3 bases, and 7 bases lay in between. The CDR3 sequence is 13 residues long. Germline CDR1 is SGHDN and CDR2 is FVKESK. The CDR3: CASSRQSNQPQHF. DNA of the CDR3: TGTGCCAGCAGCCGACAGTCCAATCAGCCCCAGCATTTT.

The gene calls are TRBV30 and TRBJ1-4, with a weak D call TRBD1 (6 bases). Per the germline V gene, CDR1 is GTSNPN and CDR2 is SVGIG (reference sequence). This CDR3 comprises 13 residues. V was trimmed by 6 bases and J by 4 bases, leaving 12 bases between them. DNA for the CDR3: TGTGCCTGCCCAGGGGATTTTAATGAAAAACTGTTTTTT. It translates to CACPGDFNEKLFF.

This clone was counted once. The chain joins TRBV2 to TRBJ1-5; TRBD1 matches at 7 bases. From germline, CDR1 is SNHLY and CDR2 FYNNEI. V lost 7 bases and J lost 3; bases outside the gene matches: 9. The CDR3 runs 15 residues. The CDR3 nucleotides are TGTGCCAGCAAACGGGACAGTATTCTCAATCAGCCCCAGCATTTT. It translates to CASKRDSILNQPQHF.

This sequence joins TRBV5-1 and TRBJ1-2; 9 nucleotides align to TRBD1. The junction had 8 bases not matched to a gene; V was cut back by 2 bases and J by 6 bases. The CDR3 covers 15 residues. The germline CDR1 and CDR2 sequences are SGHRS and YFSETQ. The CDR3 coding sequence is TGCGCCAGCAGCTTTTACGGGACAGGGTCTAATGGCTACACCTTC. Encoded protein: CASSFYGTGSNGYTF.

This clone was seen only once. V gene TRBV25-1 combines with J gene TRBJ2-1; D perhaps matches TRBD1 (6 bases). Germline V gene lookup returns CDR1 MGHDK and CDR2 SYGVNS. Trimming removed 2 bases from V and 0 bases from J, with 11 bases in between. The CDR3 covers 16 residues. DNA of the CDR3: TGTGCCAGCAGTGAACTCAGGGGCGGCTCCTACAATGAGCAGTTCTTC. It specifies CASSELRGGSYNEQFF.

The genes are TRBV5-1 and TRBJ2-7, with D maybe TRBD2 (6 bases). There are 12 residues in the CDR3. Trimming removed 1 base at V and 5 bases at J, with 7 bases between. CDR1 is SGHRS, CDR2 YFSETQ, per germline. The CDR3 DNA reads as TGCGCCAGCAGCTTGCCGGGGGACGAGCAGTACTTC. Translating gives CASSLPGDEQYF.

This clone was found once. The chain is built from TRBV7-2 and TRBJ1-2; possibly TRBD1 for D (5 bases). Trimming took 5 bases from V and 3 from J, leaving 10 bases between them. This CDR3 region has 13 residues. Germline lookup yields CDR1 SGHTA and CDR2 FQGNSA. The CDR3 sequence is CASSQDTHYGYTF. DNA for the CDR3: TGTGCCAGCAGCCAGGACACTCACTATGGCTACACCTTC.

The chain joins TRBV3-1 (or the pseudogene TRBV3-2) to TRBJ1-2; 7 bases match TRBD1. J gave up 4 bases and V 4 bases, and 3 bases lay outside the gene matches. Germline CDR1 is LGHDT and CDR2 is YNNKEL (reference sequence). The CDR3 runs to 13 residues. The CDR3 loop is CASSLGTVYGYTF. The DNA for the CDR3 is TGTGCCAGCAGCCTCGGGACAGTCTATGGCTACACCTTC.

J is TRBJ2-7 and V is TRBV7-9; the D gene is possibly TRBD1 (5 bases). The CDR3 contains 13 residues. Germline CDR1 reads SEHNR; CDR2 reads FQNEAQ (reference sequence). The V gene lost 2 bases and the J gene lost 3 bases, with 8 bases spanning the gap. DNA for the CDR3: TGTGCCAGCAGCTTAAGGCAGGGCTACGAGCAGTACTTC. Protein product: CASSLRQGYEQYF.

The V gene is TRBV30, the J gene TRBJ1-1, with D perhaps TRBD1 (6 bases). Germline V lookup: CDR1 GTSNPN, CDR2 SVGIG (reference sequence). The CDR3 runs to 12 residues. V gave up 4 bases and J gave up 7 bases, with 13 bases separating them. This chain's CDR3 is CAWTSGGLEAFF. CDR3 in DNA: TGTGCCTGGACCTCGGGGGGGCTTGAAGCTTTCTTT.

V and J are TRBV15 and TRBJ2-2; 9 bases are a match to TRBD1. This CDR3 contains 17 residues. Germline V lookup: CDR1 LNHNV, CDR2 YYDKDF (reference sequence). The V segment lost 0 bases and the J segment 6 bases; nucleotides outside the gene matches: 8. CDR3 region: CATSRDQIRTGAGELFF. The CDR3 region has the DNA TGTGCCACCAGCAGAGATCAAATACGGACAGGGGCCGGGGAGCTGTTTTTT.

CDR3 protein: CASSQSGLATDTQYF. Written as DNA, the CDR3 is TGCGCCAGCAGTCAATCGGGACTAGCCACAGATACGCAGTATTTT. The V call is TRBV23-1, the J call TRBJ2-3; 9 nucleotides align to TRBD2. TRBV23-1 is an open reading frame whose function is uncertain. Germline trimming cut 0 bases from V and 2 bases from J; bases unmatched to any gene: 0. This CDR3 is built from 15 residues.

The genes are TRBV3-1 (or the pseudogene TRBV3-2) and TRBJ2-6, with 7 bases lining up with TRBD1. There are 19 residues in the CDR3. Germline V gene sequence: CDR1 LGHDT, CDR2 YNNKEL (reference sequence). V was pared by 5 bases and J by 0 bases, with 13 bases of the junction left unmatched. The CDR3, as DNA: TGTGCCAGCAGCTTAGACAGGGTGTACTCTCTCTCTGGGGCCAACGTCCTGACTTTC. Residues: CASSLDRVYSLSGANVLTF.

The chain carries TRBV15 and TRBJ1-2; D gene unclear. Trimming pared 0 bases from V and 3 bases from J, leaving 8 bases between. The CDR3 sequence is 14 residues long. Germline V gives CDR1 LNHNV, CDR2 YYDKDF (reference sequence). The CDR3 nucleotides are TGTGCCACCAGCAGAGAGAGGGCTGACTATGGCTACACCTTC. This sequence encodes CATSRERADYGYTF.

The chain carries TRBV6-4 and TRBJ2-1, with D perhaps TRBD2 (6 bases). The CDR3 totals 15 residues. The germline CDR1 and CDR2 sequences are MRHNA and SNTAGT. Between the trimmed V and J ends, which lost 1 base and 3 bases, there was a span of 10 bases. Here the CDR3 DNA reads TGTGCCAGCAGTGACTGGGGTAGCGGCTACAATGAGCAGTTCTTC. This translates into CASSDWGSGYNEQFF.

The genes are TRBV3-1 (or the pseudogene TRBV3-2) and TRBJ2-7, with D unresolved. The germline V and J ends were trimmed by 3 bases and 3 bases, with 12 bases remaining between them. CDR1 is LGHDT and CDR2 is YNNKEL in the germline V gene (reference sequence). The CDR3 consists of 14 residues. The CDR3 coding sequence is TGTGCCAGCAGCCAGGCGCCGACTGTCTACGAGCAGTACTTC. This sequence encodes CASSQAPTVYEQYF.

This chain joins TRBV6-6 and TRBJ1-2, with 9 nucleotides matching TRBD1. The ends lost 4 bases at V and 2 bases at J; junction bases unmatched: 5. This CDR3 has 15 amino acids. Germline loops: CDR1 MNHNY, CDR2 SVGAGI (reference sequence). The CDR3 loop reads CASSFGQGWNYGYTF. CDR3 coding DNA: TGTGCCAGCAGTTTCGGACAGGGGTGGAACTATGGCTACACCTTC.

V and J are TRBV6-6 and TRBJ2-5, with a weak D call TRBD1 (6 bases). V lost 4 bases and J lost 5, with 8 bases in between. The germline V gene encodes CDR1 MNHNY and CDR2 SVGAGI (reference sequence). This CDR3 spans 12 amino acids. The CDR3 sequence is CASSSGHETQYF. In DNA, the CDR3 is TGTGCCAGCAGTTCGGGACACGAGACCCAGTACTTC.

The chain carries TRBV19 and TRBJ1-1; unclear D gene. Germline loops: CDR1 LNHDA, CDR2 SQIVND (reference sequence). V was pared by 4 bases and J by 4 bases, with 7 bases between. CDR3 length equals 12 residues. The CDR3 loop reads CASSTRRTEAFF. CDR3 DNA sequence: TGTGCCAGTAGTACCCGTCGCACTGAAGCTTTCTTT.

Only a few counts were recorded for this clone. This chain links TRBV4-1 with TRBJ1-2; D is perhaps TRBD1 (6 bases). CDR3 length: 13 residues. Between the trimmed V and J ends, which lost 1 base and 8 bases, there was a span of 11 bases. The germline V gene encodes CDR1 MGHRA and CDR2 YSYEKL. DNA for the CDR3: TGCGCCAGCAGCCAAGTCGCCAGGGGCGGCTACACCTTC. Protein product: CASSQVARGGYTF.

The J gene is TRBJ1-2, the V gene TRBV18; a possible D gene is TRBD1 (5 bases). V was pared by 3 bases and J by 8 bases, with 13 bases between. The germline CDR1 and CDR2 sequences are KGHSH and LQKENI. The CDR3 runs to 13 residues. This CDR3 is CASSPPGTKGYTF. DNA of the CDR3: TGTGCCAGCTCACCCCCCGGGACTAAGGGCTACACCTTC.

The rearrangement uses TRBV11-2 and TRBJ1-2, with 7 nucleotides matching TRBD1. The germline CDR1 and CDR2 sequences are SGHAT and FQNNGV. The CDR3 is 15 residues long. J lost 4 bases, V lost 3 bases, and 8 bases had no gene match. The CDR3 DNA sequence: TGTGCCAGCAGCTTGACAGGGAATTCCGGCTATGGCTACACCTTC. It is translated as CASSLTGNSGYGYTF.